The next 23 T cell receptor beta chains were all read from a single sample in a study of cytomegalovirus exposure and HLA in healthy donors. A multiplex PCR was run with 60 Vbeta primers and 13 Jbeta primers. Libraries were prepared by immunoSEQ multiplex PCR; TCRdb keeps only in-frame clonotypes and omits some of them. The profile covers around 140,000 clones, with more than 75% appearing a single time and 2.4% taken by the ten largest. The material sequenced was PBMCs. The receptors shown here come from a man aged 50-60 years in good health and CMV-seronegative.

This clone occurred a few times. V is TRBV7-6 and J is TRBJ2-3; TRBD2 matches 8 bases. With 7 bases clipped from V and 4 bases from J, the junction kept 10 bases outside the gene matches. The CDR3 contains 15 residues. CDR1 SGHVS and CDR2 FNYEAQ come from the germline V gene. In DNA form, the CDR3 reads TGTGCCAGCACTCCGATCGGGGGGGCCGCAGATACGCAGTATTTT. Protein product: CASTPIGGAADTQYF.

The chain has TRBV27 and TRBJ1-2; D ambiguous. Germline V lookup: CDR1 MNHEY, CDR2 SMNVEV (reference sequence). The CDR3 covers 15 residues. V was shortened by 7 bases and J by 3 bases, with 18 bases between the two germline ends. CDR3 residues: CASTNPSRGDYGYTF. The CDR3 DNA sequence: TGTGCCAGCACCAACCCCTCCCGGGGTGACTATGGCTACACCTTC.

This clone came up once. The gene calls are TRBV7-2 and TRBJ2-2, with 10 bases matching TRBD2. The germline V gene encodes CDR1 SGHTA and CDR2 FQGNSA. V lost 4 bases, J lost 1 base, and 6 bases stayed unmatched. The CDR3 covers 17 residues. CDR3 region: CASSSRRTSGNTGELFF. CDR3 nucleotides: TGTGCCAGCAGCTCCCGAAGGACTAGCGGGAACACCGGGGAGCTGTTTTTT.

This clone was seen only a few times. This rearrangement joins TRBV9 to TRBJ1-3; 8 positions match TRBD1. The V segment lost 3 bases and the J segment 7 bases; nucleotides outside the gene matches: 3. The germline V gene encodes CDR1 SGDLS and CDR2 YYNGEE. The CDR3 has 13 residues. The CDR3 loop is CASSAGQENTIYF. In DNA form, the CDR3 reads TGTGCCAGCAGCGCGGGACAGGAGAACACCATATATTTT.

The V and J genes are TRBV15 and TRBJ1-2, with 7 bases aligning to TRBD1. Germline V gene lookup returns CDR1 LNHNV and CDR2 YYDKDF (reference sequence). The CDR3 sequence is 15 residues long. Losses at the gene ends were 1 base for V and 3 bases for J; bases not matched to a gene: 5. The DNA of the CDR3 is TGTGCCACCAGCAGAGGCTACAGGGGCTACTATGGCTACACCTTC. As protein: CATSRGYRGYYGYTF.

This clone was seen once. The V and J genes are TRBV6-5 and TRBJ1-1; 7 positions agree with TRBD1. The V gene end was trimmed by 2 bases and the J gene end by 3 bases; junction bases not matched to a gene: 6. This CDR3 has 15 amino acids. Germline loops: CDR1 MNHEY, CDR2 SVGAGI. The CDR3 DNA follows: TGTGCCAGCAGTTACGAGGAGGGGGCGGACACTGAAGCTTTCTTT. It translates to CASSYEEGADTEAFF.

The rearrangement uses TRBV6-5 and TRBJ2-3; D possibly corresponds to TRBD2 (6 bases). The CDR3 consists of 15 residues. V dropped 3 bases and J dropped 0 bases, with 10 bases sitting between them. Germline CDR1 and CDR2: MNHEY and SVGAGI. In DNA form, the CDR3 reads TGTGCCAGCAGTTATTCCGGGACTAGCACAGATACGCAGTATTTT. Translating it yields CASSYSGTSTDTQYF.

This rearrangement joins TRBV5-1 to TRBJ2-3, with D perhaps TRBD1 (5 bases). Trimming shortened V by 0 bases and J by 6 bases, and 8 bases separated the two germline ends. CDR1 SGHRS and CDR2 YFSETQ come from the germline V gene. This CDR3 has 13 residues. CDR3 coding DNA: TGCGCCAGCAGCTTGGGCCAGGGCGATACGCAGTATTTT. It codes for CASSLGQGDTQYF.

V gene TRBV6-5 combines with J gene TRBJ1-4; 9 positions match TRBD1. The junction had 11 bases not matched to a gene; V was cut back by 2 bases and J by 10 bases. The CDR3 extends over 16 amino acids. Looked up from germline, CDR1 is MNHEY and CDR2 is SVGAGI. Here the CDR3 DNA reads TGTGCCAGCAGTTACCTCCGACAGGGGGTTTTTGGAAAACTGTTTTTT. This sequence encodes CASSYLRQGVFGKLFF.

V gene TRBV7-9 combines with J gene TRBJ2-1, with 11 bases matching TRBD2. Germline V gene data show CDR1 as SEHNR and CDR2 as FQNEAQ (reference sequence). The length of the CDR3 is 14 residues. V was pared by 8 bases and J by 1 base, with 1 base of the junction left unmatched. The CDR3 DNA follows: TGTGCCAGCGGGACTAGCGGATCCTACAATGAGCAGTTCTTC. Amino acids: CASGTSGSYNEQFF.

In this sample, this clone turned up once. The chain recombines TRBV7-3 with TRBJ2-6, with D maybe TRBD2 (6 bases). The CDR3 runs to 16 residues. Germline V gives CDR1 SGHTA, CDR2 FQGTGA. V was trimmed by 1 base and J by 4 bases, leaving 11 bases between them. This CDR3 reads CASSLNGGDGANVLTF. The CDR3 DNA sequence: TGTGCCAGCAGCTTAAACGGAGGGGACGGGGCCAACGTCCTGACTTTC.

The chain couples TRBV10-3 to TRBJ1-5; 10 nucleotides agree with TRBD1. J gave up 1 base and V 10 bases, and 7 bases lay outside the gene matches. This CDR3 has 15 amino acids. In germline, CDR1 is ENHRY, CDR2 SYGVKD. CDR3 coding DNA: TGTGCCACCTCCCGGGACAGGGGAAGCAATCAGCCCCAGCATTTT. Amino acid sequence: CATSRDRGSNQPQHF.

V is TRBV2 and J is TRBJ1-3, with TRBD1 identical over 7 bases. The CDR3 totals 15 residues. From germline, CDR1 is SNHLY and CDR2 FYNNEI. The V and J ends lost 1 base and 3 bases, in that order; junction bases with no gene match: 3. The DNA for the CDR3 is TGTGCCAGCAGTGAAGAAGACAGGGATGGAAACACCATATATTTT. It specifies CASSEEDRDGNTIYF.

This clone occurred once. The rearrangement joins TRBV15 to TRBJ2-2; TRBD2 agrees at 13 bases. CDR3 size: 18 residues. Germline trimming cut 3 bases from V and 3 bases from J; bases unmatched to any gene: 7. CDR1 and CDR2 (germline): LNHNV, YYDKDF (reference sequence). The CDR3 protein is CATSSVTSGRAYTGELFF. CDR3 in DNA: TGTGCCACCAGCAGCGTAACTAGCGGGAGGGCCTACACCGGGGAGCTGTTTTTT.

This clone was recorded a few times. The V gene is TRBV6-1, the J gene TRBJ1-2; tentative D call: TRBD1 (6 bases). The CDR3 loop spans 15 amino acids. V was shortened by 0 bases and J by 4 bases, with 12 bases between the two germline ends. CDR1 and CDR2 (germline): MNHNS, SASEGT. The CDR3 sequence: CASSEAGQKFYGYTF. The DNA of the CDR3 is TGTGCCAGCAGTGAAGCAGGACAGAAATTCTATGGCTACACCTTC.

The DNA of the CDR3 is TGTGCCAGTAGTATACAGGGGATGGATCAGCCCCAGCATTTT. This translates into CASSIQGMDQPQHF. The V call is TRBV19, the J call TRBJ1-5, with D possibly being TRBD1 (6 bases). Looked up from germline, CDR1 is LNHDA and CDR2 is SQIVND (reference sequence). CDR3 length: 14 residues. V was cut by 2 bases and J by 5 bases, with 10 bases left in between.

V and J are TRBV30 and TRBJ1-5; 7 bases align to TRBD1. CDR3 length: 16 amino acids. Trimming removed 2 bases from V and 4 bases from J; junction bases left unmatched: 11. Germline CDR1 reads GTSNPN; CDR2 reads SVGIG (reference sequence). CDR3 coding DNA: TGTGCCTGGAGTTCGGACAGGAAAAGCGGGAATCAGCCCCAGCATTTT. Translating gives CAWSSDRKSGNQPQHF.

V usage is TRBV6-1 and J usage is TRBJ2-7; 10 nucleotides agree with TRBD1. The CDR3 spans 15 residues. Germline CDR1 and CDR2: MNHNS and SASEGT. V was pared by 6 bases and J by 0 bases, with 5 bases of the junction left unmatched. The CDR3 region is CASRKDRGSSYEQYF. CDR3 coding DNA: TGTGCCAGCAGAAAGGACAGGGGGAGCTCCTACGAGCAGTACTTC.

The chain is built from TRBV7-8 and TRBJ1-6; 8 bases are a match to TRBD1. The CDR3 has 14 residues. Germline CDR1 and CDR2: SGHVS and FQNEAQ. V shed 4 bases, J shed 10 bases, and the junction held 6 bases outside the gene matches. CDR3 DNA: TGTGCCAGCAGCTCAGGACAGGGTGTATCACCCCTCCACTTT. Translation gives CASSSGQGVSPLHF.

The chain uses TRBV28 and TRBJ1-5; TRBD1 matches 8 bases. The CDR3 is 16 residues long. Per the germline V gene, CDR1 is MDHEN and CDR2 is SYDVKM. With 4 bases clipped from V and 6 bases from J, the junction kept 11 bases outside the gene matches. The CDR3 is CASSSYSRGPGQPQHF. For the CDR3, the DNA is TGTGCCAGCAGTTCGTACTCCAGGGGGCCGGGTCAGCCCCAGCATTTT.

This clone has a handful of counts. The J gene is TRBJ2-2, the V gene TRBV11-3, with 10 nucleotides matching TRBD2. V shed 5 bases, J shed 0 bases, and the junction held 6 bases outside the gene matches. The CDR3 runs to 17 residues. Germline lookup yields CDR1 SGHNT and CDR2 YENEEA. CDR3 protein: CASSRSGGDANTGELFF. In nucleotides, the CDR3 is TGTGCCAGCAGCCGGAGCGGGGGGGACGCGAACACCGGGGAGCTGTTTTTT.

The chain is built from TRBV30 and TRBJ2-4; 9 nucleotides match TRBD2. V shed 5 bases, J shed 3 bases, and the junction held 5 bases outside the gene matches. Germline V gives CDR1 GTSNPN, CDR2 SVGIG (reference sequence). The CDR3 length is 14 residues. The CDR3 region has the DNA TGTGCCTGGCAGACTAGCGGTAGCAAAAACATTCAGTACTTC. Its protein product is CAWQTSGSKNIQYF.

This clone was seen only once. This sequence joins TRBV9 and TRBJ2-2, with D possibly being TRBD1 (6 bases). Between the trimmed V and J ends, which lost 0 bases and 4 bases, there was a span of 13 bases. CDR1 is SGDLS and CDR2 is YYNGEE in the germline V gene. This CDR3 has 16 residues. The CDR3 DNA follows: TGTGCCAGCAGCGTAGAGCAGGGGCGGCGCACCGGGGAGCTGTTTTTT. Amino acid sequence: CASSVEQGRRTGELFF.